The source of this T cell receptor (beta chain) is a study of blood T cell repertoires in COVID-19. As originally analysed: Quantification of nucleated cells was approximated via reference gene primer amplification. Sequencing was performed with immunoSEQ multiplex PCR; in TCRdb, only in-frame clones are kept and a portion is missing. D and trimming come from the DNA, and the V and J calls and clone size come from that table. In the table there are 80,000 or so clones, 70% to 85% of which are singletons. CDR3 length: 16 residues. The V end lost 3 bases, the J end lost 5 bases, and 17 bases lay between the germline ends. Germline V gives CDR1 KGHSH, CDR2 LQKENI.

The V call is TRBV18, the J call TRBJ2-1; possibly TRBD2 for D (5 bases). The source material was peripheral blood. This TCR was sampled from a man in his fifties with active or convalescent COVID-19. The CDR3 loop is CASSPQDLLINNEQFF. CDR3 sequence (DNA): TGTGCCAGCTCACCCCAGGACTTGCTAATAAACAATGAGCAGTTCTTC.